The next 18 T cell receptor beta chains were all read from a single sample in a study of beta chain features in type 1 diabetes. The isolated RNA, all of it, was reverse transcribed, so expressed TCRB transcripts were what got sequenced. TCRdb's table, derived via immunoSEQ multiplex PCR, lists solely in-frame clones and lacks some. The sample gives some 660,000 clones, about 14% of which show up once; approximately 0.039% is in the top ten. Findings of the study overall: Type 1 diabetes patients had TCRB CDR3s that were shorter (moderately but significantly so) in all four CD4+ subsets.

Their specific antigens are unknown. Material: naive CD4+ T cells from blood. These receptor sequences come from a man between 18 and 29 years old with type 1 diabetes.

The rearrangement joins TRBV5-1 to TRBJ2-7; D may be TRBD2 (6 bases). With 0 bases removed from V and 6 bases from J, the gap between germline ends came to 16 bases. The germline V gene encodes CDR1 SGHRS and CDR2 YFSETQ. CDR3 length: 15 amino acids. The CDR3, as DNA: TGCGCCAGCAGCTTGGCCGAACGGGGGTCGGCCGAGCAGTACTTC. Encoded protein: CASSLAERGSAEQYF.

This clone has just a few counts. The chain is built from TRBV30 and TRBJ2-1, with D uncertain. V was trimmed by 5 bases and J by 7 bases, leaving 12 bases between them. Germline CDR1 GTSNPN, CDR2 SVGIG (reference sequence). The CDR3 loop spans 12 amino acids. The CDR3 protein is CAWGRGPNEQFF. CDR3 nucleotide sequence: TGTGCCTGGGGCAGAGGCCCTAATGAGCAGTTCTTC.

This clone was counted between two and nine times. The chain is built from TRBV2 and TRBJ2-5, with D possibly matching TRBD1 (6 bases). Germline CDR1 reads SNHLY; CDR2 reads FYNNEI. Trimming removed 6 bases at V and 5 bases at J, with 16 bases between. This CDR3 has 14 residues. CDR3 sequence (DNA): TGTGCCAGCAGAGCCGGACAGTCCTGGGAGACCCAGTACTTC. Protein product: CASRAGQSWETQYF.

The gene calls are TRBV4-2 and TRBJ2-6, with D tentatively TRBD1 or TRBD2 (6 bases each). The CDR3 length is 16 residues. CDR1 is LGHNA, CDR2 YNFKEQ, per germline. V was clipped by 8 bases and J by 10 bases, with 24 bases between them. The CDR3 bases are TGTGCCAGCGATCCCTCGGGGGCGGGACTTGGAAACGTCCTGACTTTC. Translating gives CASDPSGAGLGNVLTF.

This clone appeared a few times. This rearrangement joins TRBV4-1 to TRBJ2-3; D uncertain. The CDR3 loop spans 13 amino acids. Trimming cost V 0 bases and J 8 bases, with 9 bases left between them. CDR1 is MGHRA and CDR2 is YSYEKL in the germline V gene. The CDR3 DNA reads as TGCGCCAGCAGCCAAGATAGGTTGGGTACGCAGTATTTT. It translates to CASSQDRLGTQYF.

This clone was observed a few times. This rearrangement joins TRBV9 to TRBJ2-5; TRBD2 might be the D (5 bases). The CDR3 extends over 14 amino acids. The V end lost 1 base, the J end lost 5 bases, and 12 bases lay between the germline ends. Per the germline V gene, CDR1 is SGDLS and CDR2 is YYNGEE. CDR3 amino acids: CASSVTGWSETQYF. In DNA form, the CDR3 reads TGTGCCAGCAGCGTAACGGGATGGAGTGAGACCCAGTACTTC.

There are a few counts of this clone. The CDR3 spells CASSAQGPNTGELFF. In nucleotides, the CDR3 is TGTGCCAGCAGCGCACAGGGACCGAACACCGGGGAGCTGTTTTTT. The chain recombines TRBV9 with TRBJ2-2; possible D gene TRBD1, 6 bases. CDR3 length: 15 amino acids. Germline CDR1 reads SGDLS; CDR2 reads YYNGEE. V dropped 3 bases and J dropped 0 bases, with 9 bases sitting between them.

This clone was seen more than once but under ten times. The chain carries TRBV7-2 and TRBJ1-1; possibly TRBD1 for D (6 bases). V dropped 4 bases and J dropped 6 bases, with 15 bases sitting between them. This CDR3 is 14 amino acids long. The germline V gene encodes CDR1 SGHTA and CDR2 FQGNSA. The CDR3 region has the DNA TGTGCCAGCAGCTCGAAAAGGACAGCTTCTGAAGCTTTCTTT. Translation gives CASSSKRTASEAFF.

The rearrangement joins TRBV7-3 to TRBJ1-2; no definite D call. CDR3 length: 12 residues. V lost 5 bases, J lost 7 bases, and 11 bases lay in between. From germline, CDR1 is SGHTA and CDR2 FQGTGA. CDR3 DNA: TGTGCCAGCAGCCCCGACGGATCTGGCTACACCTTC. It yields the protein CASSPDGSGYTF.

This clone was recorded a few times. V is TRBV7-2 and J is TRBJ1-6, with D perhaps TRBD1 (5 bases). The CDR3 extends over 14 amino acids. CDR1 and CDR2 (germline): SGHTA, FQGNSA. V gave up 3 bases and J gave up 4 bases, with 7 bases separating them. The CDR3 is CASSLTAYNSPLHF. As DNA, the CDR3 is TGTGCCAGCAGCTTGACAGCTTATAATTCACCCCTCCACTTT.

The chain recombines TRBV2 with TRBJ1-2; D ambiguous. Trimming took 0 bases from V and 8 from J, leaving 10 bases between them. Germline CDR1 is SNHLY and CDR2 is FYNNEI. The CDR3 runs to 13 residues. The CDR3 nucleotides read TGTGCCAGCAGTGAAGCGAGGGAGAGAGGCTACACCTTC. Residues: CASSEARERGYTF.

This rearrangement joins TRBV29-1 to TRBJ2-5; D perhaps matches TRBD2 (6 bases). CDR1 is SQVTM and CDR2 is ANQGSEA in the germline V gene. V lost 7 bases and J 4 bases, leaving 13 bases between the germline ends. The CDR3 contains 12 residues. CDR3: CSAHAGTETQYF. CDR3 bases: TGCAGCGCCCATGCGGGAACAGAGACCCAGTACTTC.

This chain joins TRBV30 and TRBJ2-3; D perhaps matches TRBD2 (5 bases). V shed 8 bases and J shed 2 bases, with 11 bases lying between them. Germline lookup yields CDR1 GTSNPN and CDR2 SVGIG (reference sequence). CDR3 size: 12 residues. The CDR3 DNA sequence: TGTGCCCGGGGTCTGGCCACAGATACGCAGTATTTT. It codes for CARGLATDTQYF.

The V and J genes are TRBV6-6 and TRBJ2-7; a weak D match, TRBD1 (6 bases). Per germline, CDR1 MNHNY and CDR2 SVGAGI (reference sequence). With 5 bases removed from V and 0 bases from J, the gap between germline ends came to 11 bases. This CDR3 contains 14 residues. The CDR3: CASSPTGLSYEQYF. CDR3 nucleotide sequence: TGTGCCAGCAGTCCTACAGGGCTCTCCTACGAGCAGTACTTC.

This chain links TRBV6-1 with TRBJ1-5; a weak D match, TRBD1 (5 bases). Germline assignment: CDR1 MNHNS and CDR2 SASEGT. This CDR3 has 13 residues. The V end lost 8 bases, the J end lost 4 bases, and 12 bases lay between the germline ends. CDR3 sequence (DNA): TGTGCCAGCCAGCGACAGCCTAATCAGCCCCAGCATTTT. Translating it yields CASQRQPNQPQHF.

J is TRBJ1-2 and V is TRBV4-2, with D uncertain. The ends were cut back, 0 bases at V and 3 bases at J, with 8 bases in the middle. Germline values: CDR1 LGHNA, CDR2 YNFKEQ. This CDR3 has 14 residues. In DNA, the CDR3 is TGTGCCAGCAGCCAAGAGACCGCTTACTATGGCTACACCTTC. It encodes CASSQETAYYGYTF.

This clone was seen a handful of times. This chain joins TRBV5-1 and TRBJ1-6; D ambiguous. This CDR3 has 16 amino acids. In germline, CDR1 is SGHRS, CDR2 YFSETQ. V lost 0 bases, J lost 4 bases, and 11 bases lay in between. Written as DNA, the CDR3 is TGCGCCAGCAGCTTGGATTGGACGGATTATAATTCACCCCTCCACTTT. Amino acid sequence: CASSLDWTDYNSPLHF.

This clone was seen only a few times. DNA for the CDR3: TGCGCCAGCACCCCTGGGCACCGGGGGGCCCTTGGGAATGAGCAGTTCTTC. As protein: CASTPGHRGALGNEQFF. This chain links TRBV5-1 with TRBJ2-1; the D gene is possibly TRBD2 (7 bases). V lost 6 bases, J lost 7 bases, and 26 bases lay in between. Per the germline V gene, CDR1 is SGHRS and CDR2 is YFSETQ. There are 17 residues in the CDR3.